These 25 T cell receptor beta chains share one sample of origin, sequenced in a study of T cell responses to AZD1222 COVID-19 vaccine. The repertoire was sequenced with immunoSEQ multiplex PCR; TCRdb's copy has only in-frame clones and lacks some. The data contain roughly 120,000 clones, 88% of them seen just once; the ten biggest clones take up about 4%. Here the sequenced sample was peripheral blood, taken 28 days after the second AZD1222 dose. The receptors shown here come from an adult who received the AZD1222 COVID-19 vaccine.

This clone was counted a single time. V usage is TRBV5-1 and J usage is TRBJ2-1; 7 nucleotides line up with TRBD1. Per germline, CDR1 SGHRS and CDR2 YFSETQ. Germline trimming cut 3 bases from V and 7 bases from J; bases unmatched to any gene: 1. The CDR3 runs 12 residues. The CDR3 loop is CASSSTGNEQFF. CDR3 nucleotide sequence: TGCGCCAGCAGCTCGACAGGGAATGAGCAGTTCTTC.

This chain links TRBV4-1 with TRBJ2-5, with 7 bases fitting TRBD1. V gave up 1 base and J gave up 5 bases; unmatched junction bases: 13. The CDR3 consists of 17 residues. Germline V gene data show CDR1 as MGHRA and CDR2 as YSYEKL. CDR3 DNA: TGCGCCAGCAGCCAAGTATCACCAGACAGGGCTTTGGAGACCCAGTACTTC. It is translated as CASSQVSPDRALETQYF.

V is TRBV3-1 (or the pseudogene TRBV3-2) and J is TRBJ1-2, with D tentatively TRBD1 (6 bases). Germline V gives CDR1 LGHDT, CDR2 YNNKEL (reference sequence). V lost 4 bases and J 1 base, leaving 13 bases between the germline ends. CDR3 length: 15 amino acids. The CDR3 coding sequence is TGTGCCAGCAGCCGAATAGACAGGTATAACTATGGCTACACCTTC. This translates into CASSRIDRYNYGYTF.

The chain couples TRBV7-2 to TRBJ1-2, with D possibly TRBD1 on 6 matching bases. The CDR3 is made up of 15 amino acids. V shed 1 base and J shed 4 bases, with 13 bases lying between them. Germline lookup yields CDR1 SGHTA and CDR2 FQGNSA. CDR3 amino acids: CASSLDREPLYGYTF. In nucleotides, the CDR3 is TGTGCCAGCAGCTTAGACAGGGAGCCCCTCTATGGCTACACCTTC.

The gene calls are TRBV10-3 and TRBJ1-2, with 7 bases matching TRBD1. The germline V gene has CDR1 ENHRY and CDR2 SYGVKD. The ends lost 8 bases at V and 8 bases at J; junction bases unmatched: 11. The CDR3 contains 13 residues. In DNA form, the CDR3 reads TGTGCCATCCAACCGACAGGGATTTACGGCTACACCTTC. Encoded protein: CAIQPTGIYGYTF.

The chain joins TRBV2 to TRBJ2-4, with no clear D. Between the trimmed V and J ends, which lost 1 base and 0 bases, there was a span of 4 bases. Germline V gene data show CDR1 as SNHLY and CDR2 as FYNNEI. There are 14 residues in the CDR3. The CDR3, as DNA: TGTGCCAGCAGTGAAGACGTAGCCAAAAACATTCAGTACTTC. This translates into CASSEDVAKNIQYF.

This rearrangement joins TRBV27 to TRBJ1-6, with D maybe TRBD1 (5 bases). Per the germline V gene, CDR1 is MNHEY and CDR2 is SMNVEV (reference sequence). The CDR3 covers 14 residues. V lost 3 bases and J 5 bases, leaving 8 bases between the germline ends. CDR3 sequence reads: CASSFRQNNSPLHF. In DNA, the CDR3 is TGTGCCAGCAGTTTTAGACAGAATAATTCACCCCTCCACTTT.

V usage is TRBV21-1 and J usage is TRBJ2-2; the D segment call TRBD1 is taken from the table without a DNA check. TRBV21-1 is a listed pseudogene. The CDR3 has 19 amino acids. The CDR3 bases are TGTGCCACCCTCTCGGACAGCGATAGTACCCCGATGAACACCGGGGAGCTGTTTTTT. Amino acid sequence: CATLSDSDSTPMNTGELFF.

The rearrangement uses TRBV19 and TRBJ1-1; 8 positions match TRBD1. This CDR3 has 15 amino acids. Germline CDR1 LNHDA, CDR2 SQIVND (reference sequence). Germline trimming cut 3 bases from V and 6 bases from J; bases unmatched to any gene: 9. In nucleotides, the CDR3 is TGTGCCAGTAGTATTGGCGGCAGGGGGCATTCTGAAGCTTTCTTT. Protein: CASSIGGRGHSEAFF.

The CDR3 spells CASSLAGGWEAFF. For the CDR3, the DNA is TGTGCCAGCAGTTTAGCAGGGGGCTGGGAAGCTTTCTTT. The chain uses TRBV12-3 or TRBV12-4 and TRBJ1-1; 7 bases line up with TRBD1. Unmatched junction bases numbered 3, after V lost 0 bases and J lost 8 bases. The CDR3 loop spans 13 amino acids.

The gene calls are TRBV5-1 and TRBJ1-6; 8 bases are shared with TRBD1. The germline V gene encodes CDR1 SGHRS and CDR2 YFSETQ. The CDR3 runs 16 residues. With V trimmed by 4 bases and J by 7 bases, 10 bases remained unmatched. In nucleotides, the CDR3 is TGCGCCAGCAGCCCAACCCGACAGGGGCTCAATTCACCCCTCCACTTT. Translating it yields CASSPTRQGLNSPLHF.

The V gene is TRBV12-5, the J gene TRBJ1-1; 11 bases align to TRBD1. The V and J ends lost 7 bases and 6 bases, in that order; junction bases with no gene match: 7. In germline, CDR1 is LGHNT, CDR2 FRNRAP. The CDR3 is made up of 14 amino acids. In nucleotides, the CDR3 is TGTGCTAGTGACCCAGGGACAGGGGGACCTGAAGCTTTCTTT. Protein product: CASDPGTGGPEAFF. Using reference TRBV12-5 and TRBJ1-1 for the parts outside the CDR3, the full variable domain is DARVTQTPRHKVTEMGQEVTMRCQPILGHNTVFWYRQTMMQGLELLAYFRNRAPLDDSGMPKDRFSAEMPDATLATLKIQPSEPRDSAVYFCASDPGTGGPEAFFGQGTRLTVV.

The J gene is TRBJ2-7, the V gene TRBV15; TRBD1 might be the D (5 bases). Germline V lookup: CDR1 LNHNV, CDR2 YYDKDF (reference sequence). The CDR3 has 15 amino acids. V was pared by 1 base and J by 2 bases, with 12 bases between. CDR3 loop: CATSRGYQGPYEQYF. CDR3 coding DNA: TGTGCCACCAGCAGAGGTTACCAGGGCCCCTACGAGCAGTACTTC.

This clone was counted a single time. The V and J genes are TRBV11-1 and TRBJ2-3; a weak D match, TRBD2 (5 bases). V lost 4 bases to trimming and J lost 5 bases, with 10 bases between them. Germline lookup yields CDR1 SGHAT and CDR2 FQDESV (reference sequence). The CDR3 sequence is 13 residues long. CDR3 bases: TGTGCCAGCAGCTCAAGACGGGGAGATACGCAGTATTTT. This encodes CASSSRRGDTQYF.

This clone was found a few times. This chain links TRBV18 with TRBJ1-3; no definite D call. Per germline, CDR1 KGHSH and CDR2 LQKENI. This CDR3 spans 17 amino acids. V was trimmed by 3 bases and J by 4 bases, leaving 19 bases between them. CDR3 sequence (DNA): TGTGCCAGCTCACCCCCCTCTGTCCGGGTGCAAGGAAACACCATATATTTT. It yields the protein CASSPPSVRVQGNTIYF.

This chain joins TRBV6-2 or TRBV6-3 and TRBJ1-1, with 12 bases matching TRBD1. V trimming: 8 bases; J trimming: 7 bases; junction bases outside the gene matches: 14. In germline, CDR1 is MNHEY, CDR2 SVGEGT. The CDR3 spans 16 residues. This CDR3 is CASRPGAGTGGNEAFF. The CDR3 DNA is TGTGCCAGCCGCCCTGGGGCGGGGACAGGGGGCAATGAAGCTTTCTTT.

The chain is built from TRBV7-9 and TRBJ1-2; no clear D gene. This CDR3 region has 14 residues. The V end was cut by 0 bases, the J end by 4 bases, with 9 bases between. Germline CDR1 is SEHNR and CDR2 is FQNEAQ (reference sequence). The CDR3 nucleotides read TGTGCCAGCAGCTTAGCTGGGATACCCTATGGCTACACCTTC. It specifies CASSLAGIPYGYTF. Full variable domain (rest looked up from reference TRBV7-9 and TRBJ1-2): DTGVSQNPRHKITKRGQNVTFRCDPISEHNRLYWYRQTLGQGPEFLTYFQNEAQLEKSRLLSDRFSAERPKGSFSTLEIQRTEQGDSAMYLCASSLAGIPYGYTFGSGTRLTVV.

CDR3 sequence reads: CASSSTPDRVDEQFF. CDR3 sequence (DNA): TGCGCCAGCAGCTCAACCCCGGACAGGGTTGATGAGCAGTTCTTC. V and J are TRBV5-1 and TRBJ2-1; 8 bases agree with TRBD1. The CDR3 spans 15 residues. After removal of 3 bases from V and 8 bases from J, the junction contained 10 bases not matched to a gene. Germline V gene lookup returns CDR1 SGHRS and CDR2 YFSETQ.

The chain employs TRBV30 and TRBJ1-5; maybe TRBD1 (5 bases). The CDR3 loop spans 16 amino acids. V gave up 5 bases and J gave up 7 bases, with 24 bases separating them. Germline CDR1 GTSNPN, CDR2 SVGIG (reference sequence). In DNA form, the CDR3 reads TGTGCCTGGGGGGCGGCCCAGCCTCTCTTCGGGCAGCCCCAGCATTTT. Translated: CAWGAAQPLFGQPQHF.

The rearrangement joins TRBV10-3 to TRBJ1-5, with TRBD1 as a possible D gene (6 bases). This CDR3 has 20 amino acids. V was pared by 4 bases and J by 0 bases, with 25 bases between. The germline CDR1 and CDR2 sequences are ENHRY and SYGVKD. This chain's CDR3 is CAISGGSQIGGRHSNQPQHF. In DNA form, the CDR3 reads TGTGCCATCAGTGGAGGCAGCCAAATTGGGGGCAGGCATAGCAATCAGCCCCAGCATTTT.

J is TRBJ2-3 and V is TRBV9, with 9 positions matching TRBD2. The V gene's germline CDR1 is SGDLS and CDR2 YYNGEE. V lost 4 bases to trimming and J lost 3 bases; unmatched junction nucleotides: 12. This CDR3 has 17 residues. DNA of the CDR3: TGTGCCAGCAGCACCAGACTAGCGGAGAAGAGAACAGATACGCAGTATTTT. It encodes CASSTRLAEKRTDTQYF.

CDR3 in amino acids: CASSDSAGGEPQHF. In nucleotides, the CDR3 is TGTGCCAGCAGTGACTCGGCAGGGGGTGAGCCCCAGCATTTT. The V call is TRBV6-4, the J call TRBJ1-5; 7 bases are shared with TRBD1. This CDR3 region has 14 residues. The V segment lost 0 bases and the J segment 8 bases; nucleotides outside the gene matches: 4. Germline V gene data show CDR1 as MRHNA and CDR2 as SNTAGT.

V usage is TRBV7-2 and J usage is TRBJ1-3, with TRBD1 as a possible D gene (5 bases). Trimming shortened V by 4 bases and J by 2 bases, and 18 bases separated the two germline ends. Germline assignment: CDR1 SGHTA and CDR2 FQGNSA. The CDR3 length is 17 residues. In nucleotides, the CDR3 is TGTGCCAGCAGCTCGGGCCGGGGACTGGGAGCTGGAAACACCATATATTTT. Amino acid sequence: CASSSGRGLGAGNTIYF.

The chain is built from TRBV30 and TRBJ2-6; D not certain. The germline V gene encodes CDR1 GTSNPN and CDR2 SVGIG (reference sequence). The CDR3 contains 16 residues. The germline V and J ends were trimmed by 3 bases and 0 bases, with 12 bases remaining between them. The CDR3 DNA reads TGTGCCTGGAGGTGGTCATACGACTCTGGGGCCAACGTCCTGACTTTC. It is translated as CAWRWSYDSGANVLTF.

In its sample, this clone ranks as medium-sized (0.01 to 0.1%). The chain combines TRBV5-4 with TRBJ2-7; D assignment may be TRBD1 or TRBD2 (5 bases each). The V end was cut by 3 bases, the J end by 4 bases, with 14 bases between. The CDR3 sequence is 14 residues long. Germline V CDR1 and CDR2: SGHNT, YYREEE (reference sequence). CDR3 bases: TGTGCCAGCAGCTGGGGGTCAGGCGATTACGAGCAGTACTTC. Amino acids: CASSWGSGDYEQYF.